Included here is one T cell receptor (beta chain) sequence, with context. This clone's antigen is unknown. No much larger clonotype is one base removed from it; base qualities were not supplied. The cohort consisted of more than 650 healthy bone marrow donors. All cohort members were sampled while nominally healthy, although unrecorded immune exposures were likely present. The donor tested CMV seronegative, placing the donor among the approximately 360 seronegative members of the cohort. A peripheral blood sample was collected from each donor, and TCR beta sequencing was performed on peripheral blood mononuclear cells. The Qiagen DNeasy Blood Extraction Kit was used to extract genomic DNA from the blood cell samples. These data belong to a study of cytomegalovirus exposure and HLA in healthy donors (dated by TCRdb to 2016 to 2017). For the wider study: In an earlier analysis of 450 to 750 of the donors, 250 to 350 Gb of sequence data and just under 120 million unique TCR beta sequences from about 190 million T cells were reported. The study was designed to test whether signatures of past pathogen exposure could be identified by cataloging public T cell receptors. Because of strong linkage in the cohort, roughly five DR-DQ haplotypes were treated as single units for association and clustering. The study used immunosequencing to profile the T cell repertoires of some 600 subjects and linked those repertoires to cytomegalovirus serostatus. Rather than drawing on any new phenotypic data, the later analysis identified candidate immune exposures from TCR beta sequences and the way those sequences occurred across donors. The number of donors typed differed by locus, with about 629-630 for A, B, C, DRB1 and DQB1, roughly 520 for DQA1, some 570 for DPA1, and 400 to 490 for DPB1. Along with the approximately 620-subject first cohort, a separate validation cohort of about 110 different subjects was used. A later genetic analysis took genome-wide SNP genotypes for about 55% of the 666 donors and used that subset as a discovery cohort. In an earlier analysis of roughly 540 of the donors, high-throughput TCR beta sequencing was used to judge whether each TCR beta V gene segment behaved as functional or pseudogenic. To study patterns of TCR occurrence, a later analysis re-analyzed previously published TCR beta repertoires from hundreds of donors and added high-resolution HLA genotyping. The study combined high-throughput TCR immunosequencing, statistical association of individual TCRs with disease status, and machine learning to predict cytomegalovirus infection status. Alongside the repertoire data, information on donor age, sex, ethnicity and CMV serostatus was compiled. Among a few hundred genotyped donors of the cohort, an average of approximately 240,000 unique TCR beta nucleotide sequences were sequenced per donor, approximately 20% of them non-productive. HLA typing covered class I and class II loci at four-digit resolution. Approximately 330 gigabases of sequencing data and roughly 81 million unique TCR sequences made up an early release that covered 500 to 650 HLA-typed donors. Every discovery cohort repertoire had been produced on one sequencing platform. The genetic ancestry cluster associated with self-reported Caucasian donors included roughly four fifths of the roughly 400 genotyped donors. The study at large found these results: Most TCR sequences were seen in very few donors, while some public TCRs were found in many individuals. Immune exposure information for the cohort was limited to CMV serostatus. It was suggested by the authors that the approach could potentially be generalized to other disease states and immunological phenotypes. When HLA alleles, especially DR and DQ, strongly co-occurred, attributing TCR associations to individual alleles was difficult. V-gene and J-gene trimming of TCR beta chains was associated with a missense DCLRE1C variant in a later genetic analysis, and the association was replicated in an independent cohort. Some IMGT-functional V segments, including TRBV6-2 and TRBV6-3, could not be told apart with the 87-base-pair reads, so those segments were excluded. Because counts were too low, seventeen rarely observed V segments, including chromosome 9 orphons, were excluded from the earlier analysis of around 640 of the donors. The classifier was reported to diagnose cytomegalovirus status with high specificity and sensitivity in both the original cohort and the validation cohort. In a later analysis, the rate of TCR association differed among HLA loci, with DRB1 alleles having the most associated TCRs and HLA-C alleles having the fewest. In a later analysis, HLA-associated TCR beta chains showed more clonal expansion and lower generation probabilities than non-associated chains that were equally common. In vitro tests confirmed that a few of the cytomegalovirus-associated TCR beta chains recognize cytomegalovirus antigens. A cluster of highly shared sequence variants was judged likely to represent a technical artifact of the sequencing pipeline. The cohort was sequenced for TCR beta chains only, and without alpha or paired-chain data the features that could be detected were limited. Linkage disequilibrium might explain the correlated functional status among segregating V segments, but an unknown experimental factor could not be ruled out. An earlier analysis of some 560 of the donors showed that most TCR beta V segments appeared in productive rearrangements either about 87% or about 30% of the time, which broadly matched IMGT annotations. A total of 150 to 200 TCR beta chains were listed by the study as associated with cytomegalovirus. Compared with the 666-donor mean, donors in an Asian-associated ancestry cluster had fewer N-insertions in productive TCRs, according to a later genetic analysis. In a later analysis, most CMV-associated TCR beta chains were found to appear HLA-restricted, with HLA associations seemingly driven largely by CMV exposure. A later analysis reported that several top co-occurrence clusters appeared linked to parvovirus B19, influenza, CMV and Epstein-Barr virus. HLA typing was unavailable for some donors at each locus, so association tests used only the typed subset. The presence/absence analyses assumed that sequencing depth was roughly uniform across donors, and that assumption may not be true. A further reported finding was that TCR beta sequences accurately predicted the HLA-A and HLA-B alleles for most subjects in the first cohort. Specific HLA alleles were associated with around 18,000 TCR beta sequences at a false discovery rate of 0.05 in a later analysis.

Libraries came from the immunoSEQ multiplex PCR assay. For the multiplex PCR, a mixture combining 60 forward primers for TCR Vbeta segments and 13 reverse primers for TCR Jbeta segments was used. Amplification of the CDR3 region of rearranged TCR beta genes was performed with a multiplex PCR assay on genomic DNA. On the Illumina HiSeq System, the amplified TCR beta libraries were sequenced as 87-base-pair reads. For the original study's pipeline: In a later analysis, some 80 million unique TCR beta chains were counted across the roughly 700 repertoires, and roughly 9.9 million of these chains were shared by at least two donors. To remove PCR and sequencing errors, raw reads were error-corrected and collapsed into unique sequences using a nearest-neighbor algorithm that merged closely related sequences. CDR3 sequences were aligned to IMGT reference sequences to assign V, D and J gene segments. For a sequence to be retained, a match of at least six nucleotides to both a V gene segment and a J gene segment was required. Rearrangements were classified as productive when the CDR3 lacked stop codons and remained in frame with V and J, and all other rearrangements were classified as non-productive. Following IMGT convention, CDR3 was defined as the stretch from the second conserved V-encoded cysteine to the conserved J-encoded phenylalanine. In an earlier analysis of more than 550 of the donors, sequences lacking an unambiguous match to a single V gene segment were excluded. In an earlier analysis of some 590 of the donors, a V segment was called functional when productive rearrangements were above 56.7%, and segregating when the standard deviation between donors exceeded 5%. To diagnose cytomegalovirus status from the catalog of TCR beta chain sequences, a statistical classification framework was built. In a later analysis, TCR nucleotide sequences were compared against IMGT/GENE-DB human TR gene sequences so that V and J genes could be assigned. Using the TCRdist pipeline, a later analysis assigned CDR3 sequences along with most-parsimonious VDJ recombination scenarios. In a later analysis, each TCR beta chain was defined by its CDR3 amino acid sequence together with its V-gene family, and reads without a unique V-gene family were excluded. To address suspected cross-contamination and a sequencing artifact, a later analysis removed 550 to 750 highly shared, low-generation-probability nucleotide sequences. A later analysis calculated a clonal expansion index for each public chain from normalized within-repertoire ranks of inferred template counts. Generation probabilities in a later analysis came from a VDJ recombination model fitted to out-of-frame rearrangements, and those results were checked against IGoR. A later analysis scored TCR-TCR, TCR-HLA and TCR-CMV co-occurrence with hypergeometric tests, applying a repertoire-size bias correction to TCR pairs. False discovery rates were estimated in a later analysis by permuting HLA or CMV assignments 20 times. In a later analysis, co-occurring TCRs were grouped using DBSCAN, and TCRdist sequence similarity was added for clustering within HLA-allele-positive subsets. Repertoires with fewer than 30,000 or more than 120,000 public chains, plus five repertoires with anomalous nucleotide sharing, were excluded from co-occurrence clustering. In TCRdb, the immuneACCESS table is reduced to in-frame sequences with V and J assigned. These tables do not hold every clone; where another copy was compared, an unresolved V gene accounts for under half, and the others remain unexplained. That table gives V, J and clone size, and the DNA gave D and trimming. The sample has 200,000 to 250,000 clones on record, 76% of them singletons. Jointly, the top ten make up 0.6% to 0.65% of the sample.

Counted from cysteine to phenylalanine, this CDR3 has 13 amino acids. Only the CDR3 DNA is retained, 39 bases long and in frame from the first base. CDR1 and CDR2, per the germline V gene (reference sequence), are LNHDA and SQIVND. V loses 5 bases, J loses 5 bases, and the germline ends lie 13 bases apart. The sequence is built from TRBV19 and TRBJ2-7, and the D gene may be TRBD1, 5 bases matching. The source is a man aged 18-30 years in good health and CMV-seronegative. Sequencing input: PBMCs. The DNA sequence reads TGTGCCAGTAGTTCAGGGATGGCTAACGAGCAGTACTTC. The resulting protein is CASSSGMANEQYF.